The next 9 T cell receptor beta chains were all read from a single sample in a study of blood T cell repertoires in COVID-19. Clones were read by immunoSEQ multiplex PCR, and TCRdb kept only the in-frame ones, dropping some. Of roughly 130,000 clones listed, around nine tenths are singletons. Sequenced material: peripheral blood. Receptors originate from a man in his fifties with active COVID-19.

The chain joins TRBV4-2 to TRBJ1-3; no reliable D call. The length of the CDR3 is 15 residues. The V end lost 0 bases, the J end lost 1 base, and 7 bases lay between the germline ends. Germline lookup yields CDR1 LGHNA and CDR2 YNFKEQ. CDR3 amino acids: CASSQELRSGNTIYF. For the CDR3, the DNA is TGTGCCAGCAGCCAAGAGTTGCGGTCTGGAAACACCATATATTTT.

This chain joins TRBV9 and TRBJ2-3, with 16 bases aligning to TRBD2. The germline CDR1 and CDR2 sequences are SGDLS and YYNGEE. The trim removed 4 bases at V and 0 bases at J, leaving 5 bases unmatched. This CDR3 comprises 18 residues. In DNA, the CDR3 is TGTGCCAGCAGCCCGGGACTAGCGGGGGGGCTTAGCACAGATACGCAGTATTTT. Encoded protein: CASSPGLAGGLSTDTQYF. Using reference TRBV9 and TRBJ2-3 for the parts outside the CDR3, the full variable domain is DSGVTQTPKHLITATGQRVTLRCSPRSGDLSVYWYQQSLDQGLQFLIQYYNGEERAKGNILERFSAQQFPDLHSELNLSSLELGDSALYFCASSPGLAGGLSTDTQYFGPGTRLTVL.

This clone has only a few counts. V is TRBV30 and J is TRBJ1-1; TRBD1 is a possible D gene (6 bases). Deletions cut 4 bases from V and 0 bases from J, with 12 bases between. This CDR3 spans 14 amino acids. Per germline, CDR1 GTSNPN and CDR2 SVGIG (reference sequence). CDR3 bases: TGTGCCTGGAAACCGACAGGAGTGAACACTGAAGCTTTCTTT. It translates to CAWKPTGVNTEAFF.

The rearrangement uses TRBV5-1 and TRBJ1-1; the D gene is possibly TRBD1 (5 bases). This CDR3 comprises 16 residues. Germline assignment: CDR1 SGHRS and CDR2 YFSETQ. Trimming shortened V by 4 bases and J by 4 bases, and 20 bases separated the two germline ends. Written as DNA, the CDR3 is TGCGCCAGCAGCAAAGGACACCGTGGCGGGGGCACTGAAGCTTTCTTT. Amino acids: CASSKGHRGGGTEAFF.

The V and J genes are TRBV3-1 (or the pseudogene TRBV3-2) and TRBJ2-7; TRBD1 matches 7 bases. Looked up from germline, CDR1 is LGHDT and CDR2 is YNNKEL (reference sequence). The CDR3 has 14 residues. Trimming took 4 bases from V and 4 from J; bases not matched to a gene: 7. The CDR3 sequence is CASSPGTALYEQYV. In nucleotides, the CDR3 is TGTGCCAGCAGCCCCGGGACAGCCTTGTACGAGCAGTACGTC.

The J gene is TRBJ2-5, the V gene TRBV5-4; 9 nucleotides match TRBD1. Germline values: CDR1 SGHNT, CDR2 YYREEE (reference sequence). The CDR3 loop spans 14 amino acids. After removal of 2 bases from V and 4 bases from J, the junction contained 3 bases not matched to a gene. Here the CDR3 DNA reads TGTGCCAGCAGCTTCGGACAGGGGACAGAGACCCAGTACTTC. Its translation is CASSFGQGTETQYF.

V usage is TRBV19 and J usage is TRBJ1-3; no clear D. CDR3 length: 18 residues. Germline assignment: CDR1 LNHDA and CDR2 SQIVND (reference sequence). V lost 1 base, J lost 3 bases, and 19 bases lay in between. The CDR3 coding sequence is TGTGCCAGTAGTATAGGAGACAAGGGTAGGCGGGTTGGAAACACCATATATTTT. Its protein product is CASSIGDKGRRVGNTIYF. Complete variable domain (other parts from reference TRBV19 and TRBJ1-3): DGGITQSPKYLFRKEGQNVTLSCEQNLNHDAMYWYRQDPGQGLRLIYYSQIVNDFQKGDIAEGYSVSREKKESFPLTVTSAQKNPTAFYLCASSIGDKGRRVGNTIYFGEGSWLTVV.

The gene calls are TRBV6-5 and TRBJ2-3; possibly TRBD1 for D (5 bases). V lost 2 bases and J 4 bases, leaving 13 bases between the germline ends. Germline values: CDR1 MNHEY, CDR2 SVGAGI. This CDR3 spans 15 amino acids. DNA of the CDR3: TGTGCCAGCAGTTACGACCCCGGACACGCAGATACGCAGTATTTT. This encodes CASSYDPGHADTQYF.

The rearrangement links TRBV6-5 to TRBJ2-1, with 8 bases fitting TRBD1. Trimming took 4 bases from V and 8 from J; bases not matched to a gene: 10. The CDR3 consists of 15 residues. Germline V lookup: CDR1 MNHEY, CDR2 SVGAGI. The CDR3 sequence is CASSSHRGSRDEQFF. CDR3 sequence (DNA): TGTGCCAGCAGTTCACACAGGGGGTCAAGGGATGAGCAGTTCTTC.